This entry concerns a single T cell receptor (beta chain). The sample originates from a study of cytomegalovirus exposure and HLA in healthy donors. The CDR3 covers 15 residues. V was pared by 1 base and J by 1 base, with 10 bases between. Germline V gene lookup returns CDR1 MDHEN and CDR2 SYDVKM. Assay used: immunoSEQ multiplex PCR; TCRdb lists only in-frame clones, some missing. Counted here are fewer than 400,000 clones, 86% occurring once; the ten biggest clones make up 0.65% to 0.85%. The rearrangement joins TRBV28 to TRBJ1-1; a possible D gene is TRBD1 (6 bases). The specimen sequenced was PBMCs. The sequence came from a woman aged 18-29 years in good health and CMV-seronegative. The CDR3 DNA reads TGTGCCAGCAGTTTATTTCAGGGGACGAACACTGAAGCTTTCTTT. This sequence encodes CASSLFQGTNTEAFF.